This T cell receptor beta chain was found in a study of blood T cell repertoires in COVID-19. Using immunoSEQ multiplex PCR, the repertoire was profiled, and TCRdb retains in-frame clones only, with some absent. Of about 340,000 clones in the sample, 90% to 95% are singletons; the top ten hold less than 3.5%. Germline V gives CDR1 SGHRS, CDR2 YFSETQ. The ends lost 3 bases at V and 2 bases at J; junction bases unmatched: 4. This CDR3 is built from 15 residues. The rearrangement links TRBV5-1 to TRBJ2-1, with 8 bases identical to TRBD2. This receptor was identified in a woman under 30 who had recovered from COVID-19. The material sequenced was peripheral blood. The DNA of the CDR3 is TGCGCCAGCAGCTCTAATAGCGGGACCTACAATGAGCAGTTCTTC. This gives the protein CASSSNSGTYNEQFF. Looking up the rest from reference TRBV5-1 and TRBJ2-1 gives the full variable domain: KAGVTQTPRYLIKTRGQQVTLSCSPISGHRSVSWYQQTPGQGLQFLFEYFSETQRNKGNFPGRFSGRQFSNSRSEMNVSTLELGDSALYLCASSSNSGTYNEQFFGPGTRLTVL.